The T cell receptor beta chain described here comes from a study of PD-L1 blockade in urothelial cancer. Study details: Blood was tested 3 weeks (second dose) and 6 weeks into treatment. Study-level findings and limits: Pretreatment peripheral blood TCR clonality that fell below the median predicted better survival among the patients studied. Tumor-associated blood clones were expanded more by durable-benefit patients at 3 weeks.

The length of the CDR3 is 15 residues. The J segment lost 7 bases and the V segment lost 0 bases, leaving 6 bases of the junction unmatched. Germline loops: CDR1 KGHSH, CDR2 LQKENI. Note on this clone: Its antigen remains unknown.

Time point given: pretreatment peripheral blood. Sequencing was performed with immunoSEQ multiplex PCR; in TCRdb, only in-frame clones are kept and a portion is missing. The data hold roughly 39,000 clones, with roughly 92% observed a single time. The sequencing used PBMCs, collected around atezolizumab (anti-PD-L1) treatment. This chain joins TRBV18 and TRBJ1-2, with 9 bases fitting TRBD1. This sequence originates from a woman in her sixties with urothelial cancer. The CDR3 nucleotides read TGTGCCAGCTCACCACCTACGACAGGGGGAATTGGCTACACCTTC. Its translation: CASSPPTTGGIGYTF.